These 28 T cell receptor delta chains originate from one sample sequenced in a study of γδ T cells in repeated Plasmodium falciparum infection. Gammadelta T cells were flow-sorted from PBMC into Vgamma9/Vdelta2+ and Vdelta2-negative populations for bulk analysis. TCRdb re-called the multiplex PCR reads via CATT. The sample lists about 57,000 delta-chain clones, over 1.5% seen once, with approximately 16% in the top ten. The sample comprised gamma-delta T cells from blood. The receptor set was obtained from a pool of human donors (malaria-infected and uninfected, not separated).

This clone was picked up many times. A much larger clone lies one base from this, so it may be a read error. The chain links TRDV1 to TRDJ1, with D uncertain. In the absence of a J gene in TCRdb, the DNA was matched to germline to assign it here. The V gene's germline CDR1 is TSWWSYY and CDR2 QGS. This CDR3 spans 17 amino acids. V shed 0 bases and J shed 5 bases, with 19 bases lying between them. The CDR3 here is CALGELAALPPGDKLIF. CDR3 nucleotides: TGTGCTCTTGGGGAACTAGCCGCTTTACCTCCCGGTGATAAACTCATCTTT.

This clone has ten or more counts. V is TRDV1 and J is TRDJ1, with 9 bases fitting TRDD3. The CDR3 runs 23 residues. J was trimmed by 0 bases and V by 0 bases; bases with no gene match: 23. CDR1 and CDR2 from the germline V gene are TSWWSYY and QGS. CDR3 region: CALGELSLTEYWGRGWDTDKLIF. The DNA for the CDR3 is TGTGCTCTTGGGGAACTCAGCCTTACCGAGTACTGGGGGAGGGGTTGGGACACCGATAAACTCATCTTT.

This clone was detected only a few times. This likely came from a read error, as a far larger clone is one base away. Other DNA sequences from this sample encode an identical CDR3 as well. This sequence joins TRDV1 and TRDJ1; TRDD3 agrees at 9 bases. The J gene was not available in TCRdb and was assigned here by matching the DNA to germline segments. Germline trimming cut 1 base from V and 0 bases from J; bases unmatched to any gene: 18. This CDR3 is built from 21 residues. Germline loops: CDR1 TSWWSYY, CDR2 QGS. The CDR3 sequence is CALGERSRGLPSGGYTDKLIF. The CDR3, as DNA: TGTGCTCTTGGGGAACGGTCTCGAGGGCTACCTTCTGGGGGATACACCGATAAACTCATCTTT.

Points on this clone: This likely reflects a read error, since a far larger clone is one base away. Additional DNA sequences in this sample encode the identical CDR3. This chain joins TRDV3 and TRDJ1, with D possibly being TRDD2 (6 bases). Germline CDR1 reads TVYSNPD; CDR2 reads GDNSRS (reference sequence). The CDR3 totals 19 residues. V dropped 5 bases and J dropped 1 base, with 32 bases sitting between them. The CDR3 region is CAGVPSRYFSVSRTDKLIF. The CDR3 coding sequence is TGTGCCGGTGTGCCTTCCCGTTACTTCTCGGTGTCCCGCACCGATAAACTCATCTTT.

Only a few counts were recorded for this clone. A far more abundant clone sits one base away, making this likely a read error. Within the sample, other DNA sequences also encode this same CDR3. This rearrangement joins TRDV1 to TRDJ1; 9 positions agree with TRDD3. The CDR3 consists of 24 residues. CDR1 is TSWWSYY, CDR2 QGS, per germline. The CDR3 reads CALGAQNVIPEPGDTSGYTDKLIF. CDR3 DNA sequence: TGTGCCCTTGGGGCCCAAAACGTAATTCCTGAGCCGGGGGATACTAGTGGGTACACCGATAAACTCATCTTT.

This clone was seen many times. The amino acid sequence in TCRdb belongs to a much larger clone and departs from this DNA's translation at residue 9, likely a sequencing read error; the sequence shown is translated from the DNA. The chain couples TRDV2 to TRDJ1; 8 nucleotides agree with TRDD3. V lost 3 bases and J lost 0; bases outside the gene matches: 8. The length of the CDR3 is 16 residues. CDR1 is GEAIGNYY, CDR2 EKD, per germline. The CDR3 DNA is TGTGCCTGTGACGATCTGGGGGAGTCCTACACCGATAAACTCATCTTT. This encodes CACDDLGESYTDKLIF.

This clone has ten or more counts. The translation of this DNA and the TCRdb protein of a much larger clone differ at residue 3, probably owing to a read error; the protein shown here is translated from the DNA. This sequence joins TRDV2 and TRDJ1; TRDD3 is a possible D gene (5 bases). The CDR3 is made up of 18 amino acids. Germline V gives CDR1 GEAIGNYY, CDR2 EKD. This CDR3 reads CAYDTREGELNYTDKLIF. DNA of the CDR3: TGTGCCTATGACACCCGAGAAGGGGAGCTGAACTACACCGATAAACTCATCTTT.

This clone was picked up a small number of times. This sequence is one base from a far larger clone and is likely a read error. Different DNA sequences within this sample yield the same CDR3. CDR3 sequence reads: CALGERYLRKVGDRFTYTDKLIF. CDR3 in DNA: TGTGCTCTCGGGGAACGTTACCTACGAAAGGTGGGTGACCGTTTTACGTACACCGATAAACTCATCTTT. The chain carries TRDV1 and TRDJ1; D may match TRDD2 or TRDD3 (5 bases each). The J gene, left out of TCRdb, was set here by checking the DNA against germline. Looked up from germline, CDR1 is TSWWSYY and CDR2 is QGS. The CDR3 contains 23 residues.

As for this clone: A single base is all that separates this from a far larger clone, so a read error is likely. The same CDR3 also results from other DNA sequences found in this sample. The V gene is TRDV1, the J gene TRDJ1, with D perhaps assigned TRDD2 or TRDD3 (7 bases each). The CDR3 is made up of 21 amino acids. Germline-derived CDR1 and CDR2 are TSWWSYY and QGS. The DNA for the CDR3 is TGTGCCCTTGGGGACCGTACTAAATTCCTACGTCCGGGATACAGTCCCGATAAACTCATCTTT. Translated: CALGDRTKFLRPGYSPDKLIF.

This clone showed up many times. TCRdb's entry gives the protein of a much larger clone, which mismatches this DNA's translation at residue 6, likely from a read error; the protein reported here is translated from the DNA. The gene calls are TRDV1 and TRDJ1; no clear D. Germline V CDR1 and CDR2: TSWWSYY, QGS. The germline V and J ends were trimmed by 4 bases and 5 bases, with 14 bases remaining between them. This CDR3 is built from 14 residues. CDR3 DNA: TGTGCTCTTGGGGTCTCAAATGTGCCGGATAAACTCATCTTT. Protein sequence: CALGVSNVPDKLIF.

This clone was detected only a few times. Translating this DNA gives a protein that differs at residue 18 from the TCRdb one, which belongs to a much larger clone; a read error is likely, and the protein shown is this translation. The chain links TRDV1 to TRDJ1; the match to TRDD3 covers 8 bases. Because TCRdb records no J gene, it was assigned here through a match of the DNA to germline. This CDR3 is built from 21 residues. Germline CDR1 reads TSWWSYY; CDR2 reads QGS. The CDR3 coding sequence is TGTGCTCTTGGGGAACGCAAAACCATCTGGGGGACTCTGAGAGGGTCCGATAGACTCATCTTT. This gives the protein CALGERKTIWGTLRGSDRLIF.

The sample holds many counts of this clone. TCRdb attributes to this sequence the protein of a much larger clone, which differs from the DNA translation at residue 11; a read error is likely, and the protein displayed is translated from the DNA. This CDR3 is also generated by other DNA sequences in the sample. The V gene is TRDV1, the J gene TRDJ1, with 11 bases matching TRDD3. V lost 2 bases, J lost 6 bases, and 11 bases stayed unmatched. This CDR3 contains 17 residues. CDR1 is TSWWSYY and CDR2 is QGS in the germline V gene. This CDR3 is CALGEGVGDTKSYKLIF. The DNA of the CDR3 is TGTGCTCTTGGGGAAGGGGTGGGGGATACGAAGTCGTATAAACTCATCTTT.

This clone was counted a few times. TCRdb shows a much larger clone's protein in place of this DNA's translation, and the two differ at residue 14, likely through a read error; the protein shown is translated from the DNA. The genes are TRDV1 and TRDJ1; D gene unclear. TCRdb leaves out the J gene; it was filled in here by matching the DNA to germline. This CDR3 comprises 20 residues. Germline V gene lookup returns CDR1 TSWWSYY and CDR2 QGS. V was clipped by 2 bases and J by 4 bases, with 29 bases between them. This CDR3 is CALGEGYHPPGLFRGDKLIF. In DNA form, the CDR3 reads TGTGCTCTTGGGGAAGGGTACCACCCCCCCGGGCTATTTCGTGGCGATAAACTCATCTTT.

This clone was detected ten times or more. The chain uses TRDV1 and TRDJ1, with 9 bases lining up with TRDD3. Per germline, CDR1 TSWWSYY and CDR2 QGS. This CDR3 has 19 amino acids. After removal of 0 bases from V and 0 bases from J, the junction contained 11 bases not matched to a gene. Here the CDR3 DNA reads TGTGCTCTTGGGGAACTTGTGCGTTCCTGGGGGATGTACACCGATAAACTCATCTTT. It translates to CALGELVRSWGMYTDKLIF.

Note on this clone: This DNA translates differently at residue 18 from the TCRdb protein, which is that of a much larger clone; a read error is likely, and the protein shown is the DNA's own translation. The chain couples TRDV1 to TRDJ1, with 9 bases fitting TRDD3. Assignment of the J gene here rests on matching the DNA to germline, because TCRdb gives none. V lost 3 bases and J lost 9; bases outside the gene matches: 29. This CDR3 has 21 amino acids. The germline V gene has CDR1 TSWWSYY and CDR2 QGS. The CDR3 DNA reads as TGTGCTCTTGGGGAGGGGGCCCCCTCGTGGTACTGGGGGACATCGCAGGGTGAACTCATCTTT. Amino acid sequence: CALGEGAPSWYWGTSQGELIF.

There are many counts of this clone. A much larger clone lies a single base off, so this may be a read error. Other DNA sequences in the sample encode the same CDR3. This rearrangement joins TRDV1 to TRDJ1; the D gene is possibly TRDD2 (7 bases). Per the germline V gene, CDR1 is TSWWSYY and CDR2 is QGS. V shed 3 bases and J shed 3 bases, with 26 bases lying between them. The CDR3 has 19 amino acids. CDR3 sequence (DNA): TGTGCTCTTGGGGACGTGGTTCCTACGCTATTGGGGGCTCCCGATAAACTCATCTTT. This gives the protein CALGDVVPTLLGAPDKLIF.

This clone has a handful of counts. TCRdb's protein, taken from a much larger clone, differs from this DNA's translation at residue 12, likely owing to a read error; the protein displayed comes from the DNA. This chain links TRDV1 with TRDJ1; either TRDD2 or TRDD3 may fit D (6 bases each). In the absence of a J gene in TCRdb, the DNA was matched to germline to assign it here. The germline gives CDR1 TSWWSYY, CDR2 QGS. This CDR3 has 25 amino acids. V lost 0 bases, J lost 2 bases, and 40 bases lay in between. The CDR3 nucleotides read TGTGCTCTTGGGGAACTACAAAGGTACGTCTTCCCAGCTCCTACTGGGAACTATACTACCGATAAACTCATCTTT. Its protein is CALGELQRYVFPAPTGNYTTDKLIF.

Notes on this clone: TCRdb pairs this DNA with a much larger clone's protein that differs at residue 10, likely a read error; the protein shown was translated from the DNA. The chain has TRDV1 and TRDJ1, with TRDD3 matching over 9 bases. The J gene, left out of TCRdb, was set here by checking the DNA against germline. The CDR3 totals 24 residues. Germline CDR1 TSWWSYY, CDR2 QGS. V was clipped by 0 bases and J by 0 bases; unmatched bases: 26. This chain's CDR3 is CALGELLEFESGWSGGSYTDKLIF. The CDR3 DNA sequence: TGTGCTCTTGGGGAACTATTGGAGTTTGAGTCCGGGTGGTCTGGGGGATCCTACACCGATAAACTCATCTTT.

This clone was seen only a few times. Translating this DNA gives a protein that differs at residue 14 from the TCRdb one, which belongs to a much larger clone; a read error is likely, and the protein shown is this translation. The V call is TRDV1, the J call TRDJ1; D not certain. TCRdb lists no J gene, so it was determined here by aligning the DNA to germline. Germline V gene data show CDR1 as TSWWSYY and CDR2 as QGS. This CDR3 spans 19 amino acids. Trimming shortened V by 3 bases and J by 3 bases, and 26 bases separated the two germline ends. CDR3 nucleotides: TGTGCTCTTGGGGATCCGGGACCCCCACACCCCCTTTGCGCCGATAAACTCATCTTT. It is translated as CALGDPGPPHPLCADKLIF.

To note about this clone: It is likely a read error: a sequence one base away is far more abundant. The same CDR3 arises from other DNA sequences in this sample as well. The rearrangement links TRDV3 to TRDJ1; 7 positions agree with TRDD3. The V gene's germline CDR1 is TVYSNPD and CDR2 GDNSRS (reference sequence). This CDR3 is built from 14 residues. V gave up 1 base and J gave up 3 bases; unmatched junction bases: 8. CDR3 protein: CAFTRLGMADKLIF. CDR3 in DNA: TGTGCCTTTACCCGACTGGGGATGGCCGATAAACTCATCTTT.

In its sample, this clone is medium-sized. The identical CDR3 is also encoded by other nucleotide sequences in the sample. The V gene is TRDV3, the J gene TRDJ1; D may correspond to TRDD2 or TRDD3 (7 bases each). Per the germline V gene, CDR1 is TVYSNPD and CDR2 is GDNSRS (reference sequence). V gave up 3 bases and J gave up 2 bases, with 40 bases separating them. The CDR3 loop spans 22 amino acids. The CDR3 region has the DNA TGTGCCTTCCGTGGAACCTACTTTTCCTACCTACTGGGGTTTCGGGGTACCGATAAACTCATCTTT. It codes for CAFRGTYFSYLLGFRGTDKLIF.

The sample holds a few counts of this clone. A read error likely explains this, since a far larger clone differs by one base. Other DNA sequences within the sample encode an identical CDR3. V usage is TRDV2 and J usage is TRDJ1; unclear D gene. The J gene, not given by TCRdb, was assigned here from a germline match of the nucleotide sequence. The CDR3 has 20 amino acids. Germline values: CDR1 GEAIGNYY, CDR2 EKD. The DNA of the CDR3 is TGCGCCTGTGACCATGGTTTTATGTACCCCTCCCGCCCGTACACCGATAAACTCATCTTT. It is translated as CACDHGFMYPSRPYTDKLIF.

This clone was observed a handful of times. TCRdb attributes to this sequence the protein of a much larger clone, which differs from the DNA translation at residue 9; a read error is likely, and the protein displayed is translated from the DNA. The rearrangement uses TRDV3 and TRDJ1, with TRDD3 matching over 11 bases. CDR3 length: 21 amino acids. CDR1 and CDR2 (germline): TVYSNPD, GDNSRS (reference sequence). J gave up 3 bases and V 5 bases, and 29 bases lay outside the gene matches. The CDR3 DNA reads TGTGCCCAATTATCTATTCGTTCCTGCCTACTGGGGGATAGTAAAGCCGATAAACTCATCTTT. This translates into CAQLSIRSCLLGDSKADKLIF.

This clone was observed many times. This DNA translates differently at residue 15 from the TCRdb protein, which is that of a much larger clone; a read error is likely, and the protein shown is the DNA's own translation. The chain combines TRDV1 with TRDJ1; D is possibly TRDD3 (6 bases). CDR1 and CDR2 (germline): TSWWSYY, QGS. The CDR3 sequence is 18 residues long. CDR3 coding DNA: TGTGCTCTTGTGGAATGGGGATCGGATCCCGTGTACACCGATAGACTCATCTTT. It is translated as CALVEWGSDPVYTDRLIF.

A note on this clone: TCRdb shows a much larger clone's protein in place of this DNA's translation, and the two differ at residue 5, likely through a read error; the protein shown is translated from the DNA. The rearrangement uses TRDV1 and TRDJ1; TRDD3 matches 7 bases. CDR3 length: 17 residues. Germline assignment: CDR1 TSWWSYY and CDR2 QGS. Germline trimming cut 4 bases from V and 0 bases from J; bases unmatched to any gene: 11. The CDR3 region is CALGGLRWGTYTDKLIF. The CDR3 region has the DNA TGTGCTCTTGGGGGACTTAGGTGGGGGACGTACACCGATAAACTCATCTTT.

This clone was observed a handful of times. The protein TCRdb lists belongs to a much larger clone and differs from this DNA's translation at residue 14, which points to a read error; the protein shown is made from the DNA. The V gene is TRDV1, the J gene TRDJ1; TRDD2 is a possible D gene (7 bases). In the absence of a J gene in TCRdb, the DNA was matched to germline to assign it here. There are 24 residues in the CDR3. V was shortened by 4 bases and J by 1 base, with 40 bases between the two germline ends. Germline CDR1 is TSWWSYY and CDR2 is QGS. CDR3 sequence: CALGVCSYATRNWEITGFTDKLIF. Here the CDR3 DNA reads TGTGCTCTTGGGGTTTGTTCCTACGCTACGAGAAACTGGGAGATAACAGGATTCACCGATAAACTCATCTTT.

On this clone itself: Translating this DNA gives a protein that differs at residue 16 from the TCRdb one, which belongs to a much larger clone; a read error is likely, and the protein shown is this translation. The V and J genes are TRDV1 and TRDJ1; D possibly matches TRDD2 or TRDD3 (8 bases each). The J gene comes from matching the DNA to germline here; TCRdb lacks it. The length of the CDR3 is 25 residues. Germline-derived CDR1 and CDR2 are TSWWSYY and QGS. V lost 2 bases to trimming and J lost 1 base, with 41 bases between them. CDR3 protein: CALGEGDFLRDPWGKTTRGTDKLIF. The CDR3 coding sequence is TGTGCTCTTGGGGAAGGGGACTTCCTACGTGACCCCTGGGGGAAGACGACCCGAGGCACCGATAAACTCATCTTT.

This clone was found a few times. A much larger clone is a single base away; this may be a read error. Other DNA variants within this sample encode the same CDR3. V gene TRDV1 combines with J gene TRDJ1, with 11 bases lining up with TRDD3. No J segment appears in TCRdb, so it was assigned here by matching the sequence to germline. Germline V gene sequence: CDR1 TSWWSYY, CDR2 QGS. This CDR3 spans 21 amino acids. Unmatched junction bases numbered 21, after V lost 6 bases and J lost 0 bases. This CDR3 is CALGGTWGIQNHLLYTDKLIF. The CDR3 DNA follows: TGTGCTCTTGGTGGAACCTGGGGGATACAAAACCACCTTTTATACACCGATAAACTCATCTTT.